This TCR beta chain stems from a study of cytomegalovirus exposure and HLA in healthy donors. The study, taken as a whole, reports: TCR beta sequences numbering around 15,000 were associated with HLA alleles at 0.05 false discovery rate in a later analysis.

Note on this clone: The antigen is undetermined.

CDR1 and CDR2 (germline): SGDLS, YYNGEE. This CDR3 has 15 amino acids. The germline V and J ends were trimmed by 0 bases and 6 bases, with 12 bases remaining between them. The PCR ran on 60 Vbeta and 13 Jbeta primers. Repertoires were generated with immunoSEQ multiplex PCR, while TCRdb's copy carries only in-frame clones and drops some. Counted here are fewer than 100,000 clones, around 76% occurring once; the ten biggest clones make up 6.5% to 9%. The rearrangement uses TRBV9 and TRBJ2-2; D may be TRBD2 (6 bases). The receptor's source is a man between 40 and 49 years old in good health and CMV-seropositive. Input material: PBMCs. This CDR3 reads CASSVVEGVAGELFF. The CDR3 DNA follows: TGTGCCAGCAGCGTAGTGGAGGGAGTGGCCGGGGAGCTGTTTTTT.